These 28 T cell receptor beta chains share one sample of origin, sequenced in a study of T cell repertoires in cytomegalovirus infection. What these receptors recognize is not known. TCRdb processed the reads anew with MiXCR; each CDR3 protein has one entry. Of about 740,000 distinct CDR3 sequences detected, approximately 33% appear once; the ten largest clones hold 15% to 20%. The input for sequencing was cultured PBMCs, taken from culture after CMV antigen stimulation. The receptors were gathered from a human donor in good health (CMV status not recorded). Some clones in this sample may be carry-over from other donors' samples.

The gene calls are TRBV4-1 and TRBJ2-1; possible D gene TRBD2, 5 bases. This CDR3 is 14 amino acids long. Trimming shortened V by 0 bases and J by 12 bases, and 15 bases separated the two germline ends. CDR1 is MGHRA, CDR2 YSYEKL, per germline. CDR3 in amino acids: CASSQDRRSGRQFF. DNA of the CDR3: TGCGCCAGCAGCCAAGATCGGCGGTCGGGGAGGCAGTTCTTC.

The chain joins TRBV5-4 to TRBJ1-2; D unclear. Trimming shortened V by 4 bases and J by 4 bases, and 11 bases separated the two germline ends. There are 13 residues in the CDR3. Germline V gene data show CDR1 as SGHNT and CDR2 as YYREEE (reference sequence). CDR3 protein: CASSPDDIYGYTF. DNA for the CDR3: TGTGCCAGCAGCCCGGACGATATCTATGGCTACACCTTC.

This clonotype was observed many times. The chain has TRBV12-3 or TRBV12-4 and TRBJ2-1, with D uncertain. The CDR3 length is 12 residues. Trimming stripped 6 bases from V and 6 bases from J, with 9 bases between. DNA for the CDR3: TGTGCCAGCAGCCCTACTGGCAATGAGCAGTTCTTC. Its protein product is CASSPTGNEQFF.

This clonotype was detected only a few times. The chain has TRBV7-9 and TRBJ2-6, with D unresolved. The CDR3 has 15 residues. Germline V CDR1 and CDR2: SEHNR, FQNEAQ (reference sequence). V lost 4 bases and J lost 1, with 8 bases in between. The CDR3 region is CASSYPLSGANVLTF. The CDR3 region has the DNA TGTGCCAGCAGCTATCCGTTGTCTGGGGCCAACGTCCTGACTTTC.

The CDR3 bases are TGCGCCAGCAGCCAAGACTTACGGCAAGAGACCCAGTACTTC. This sequence encodes CASSQDLRQETQYF. V and J are TRBV4-3 and TRBJ2-5; no definite D call. The CDR3 is made up of 14 amino acids. Germline V gene lookup returns CDR1 LGHNA and CDR2 YSLEER. V lost 0 bases to trimming and J lost 2 bases, with 7 bases between them.

This clonotype was seen more than once but under ten times. V gene TRBV10-3 combines with J gene TRBJ2-3; 8 bases agree with TRBD2. The CDR3 has 18 residues. V trimming: 6 bases; J trimming: 0 bases; junction bases outside the gene matches: 14. CDR1 is ENHRY and CDR2 is SYGVKD in the germline V gene. CDR3 residues: CAISPGMGGGLSTDTQYF. The CDR3 DNA sequence: TGTGCCATCAGCCCTGGGATGGGCGGGGGGCTTAGCACAGATACGCAGTATTTT.

The DNA of the CDR3 is TGTGCCAGCAACTCCGGGGGGACTACGGGATACGAGCAGTACTTC. Protein product: CASNSGGTTGYEQYF. This chain uses TRBV6-1 with TRBJ2-7, with TRBD2 matching over 7 bases. Germline V gene lookup returns CDR1 MNHNS and CDR2 SASEGT. This CDR3 has 15 residues. J lost 4 bases, V lost 7 bases, and 13 bases had no gene match.

The chain links TRBV19 to TRBJ2-1, with TRBD2 identical over 13 bases. Germline CDR1 LNHDA, CDR2 SQIVND (reference sequence). With V trimmed by 5 bases and J by 0 bases, 10 bases remained unmatched. This CDR3 has 19 residues. The CDR3 nucleotides read TGTGCCAGTAGTCAACCCTCGGGACTAGCGGGGAGCTCCTACAATGAGCAGTTCTTC. Translating gives CASSQPSGLAGSSYNEQFF.

There are many counts of this clonotype. This sequence joins TRBV7-8 and TRBJ2-1, with D possibly TRBD1 on 5 matching bases. The length of the CDR3 is 13 residues. V was pared by 0 bases and J by 6 bases, with 6 bases between. Germline values: CDR1 SGHVS, CDR2 FQNEAQ. The CDR3 nucleotides read TGTGCCAGCAGCTTAGCAGGGGCCAATGAGCAGTTCTTC. It translates to CASSLAGANEQFF.

This clonotype was observed a handful of times. The chain couples TRBV2 to TRBJ1-1; 7 nucleotides match TRBD1. The CDR3 totals 14 residues. With V trimmed by 4 bases and J by 4 bases, 6 bases remained unmatched. Germline CDR1 and CDR2: SNHLY and FYNNEI. The CDR3 DNA reads as TGTGCCAGCAGTGGGATAGGGGGCTTCACTGAAGCTTTCTTT. It specifies CASSGIGGFTEAFF.

This clonotype was seen only a few times. This chain connects TRBV9 to TRBJ1-2; 9 bases fit TRBD1. This CDR3 region has 13 residues. The trim removed 6 bases at V and 8 bases at J, leaving 8 bases unmatched. Germline-derived CDR1 and CDR2 are SGDLS and YYNGEE. The DNA of the CDR3 is TGTGCCAGCACCCTGGGACAGGGTAAAGGCTACACCTTC. It yields the protein CASTLGQGKGYTF.

Ten or more counts support this clonotype. The chain employs TRBV7-2 and TRBJ2-5, with TRBD2 as a possible D gene (6 bases). The germline V and J ends were trimmed by 4 bases and 5 bases, with 14 bases remaining between them. Germline CDR1 reads SGHTA; CDR2 reads FQGNSA. The CDR3 is made up of 14 amino acids. CDR3 in amino acids: CASSYTTGEETQYF. In nucleotides, the CDR3 is TGTGCCAGCAGCTATACTACGGGGGAGGAGACCCAGTACTTC.

The rearrangement joins TRBV11-2 to TRBJ2-5, with a possible D match to TRBD1 (5 bases). Trimming removed 5 bases from V and 9 bases from J, with 25 bases in between. Germline V CDR1 and CDR2: SGHAT, FQNNGV. The CDR3 length is 16 residues. The CDR3 region has the DNA TGTGCCAGCAGCCCCCAAACCCCACAGGCCGGTGGGGCCCAGTACTTC. This sequence encodes CASSPQTPQAGGAQYF. The variable domain in full, with the rest retrieved from reference TRBV11-2 and TRBJ2-5, is EAGVAQSPRYKIIEKRQSVAFWCNPISGHATLYWYQQILGQGPKLLIQFQNNGVVDDSQLPKDRFSAERLKGVDSTLKIQPAKLEDSAVYLCASSPQTPQAGGAQYFGPGTRLLVL.

This clonotype was found a few times. The rearrangement uses TRBV11-3 and TRBJ1-6; perhaps TRBD1 as D (5 bases). CDR1 is SGHNT, CDR2 YENEEA, per germline. This CDR3 region has 13 residues. Trimming took 3 bases from V and 9 from J, leaving 9 bases between them. In DNA form, the CDR3 reads TGTGCCAGCAGCTTGGGGCCTAGTTCACCCCTCCACTTT. The encoded protein is CASSLGPSSPLHF.

The V gene is TRBV12-3 or TRBV12-4, the J gene TRBJ1-1; D is possibly TRBD1 (6 bases). Trimming took off 7 bases at V and 11 bases at J, with 20 bases between the two ends. The CDR3 loop spans 13 amino acids. CDR3 in amino acids: CASNQGGARSAFF. The CDR3 DNA reads as TGTGCCAGCAATCAAGGGGGGGCACGGAGTGCTTTCTTT.

J is TRBJ2-5 and V is TRBV15, with 12 bases identical to TRBD2. Germline loops: CDR1 LNHNV, CDR2 YYDKDF (reference sequence). The V and J ends lost 7 bases and 2 bases, in that order; junction bases with no gene match: 8. The length of the CDR3 is 16 residues. CDR3 sequence reads: CATKSILAGGQETQYF. The CDR3 region has the DNA TGTGCCACCAAATCGATACTAGCGGGGGGACAAGAGACCCAGTACTTC.

The chain is built from TRBV12-3 or TRBV12-4 and TRBJ2-7, with 7 bases matching TRBD1. Trimming took 7 bases from V and 6 from J; bases not matched to a gene: 9. This CDR3 region has 13 residues. The chain's CDR3 is CASTTTPGGEQYF. CDR3 in DNA: TGTGCCAGCACCACAACGCCAGGGGGCGAGCAGTACTTC.

At least ten counts were recorded for this clonotype. The rearrangement uses TRBV7-2 and TRBJ2-7; D is undetermined. This CDR3 is built from 17 residues. Germline values: CDR1 SGHTA, CDR2 FQGNSA. V was shortened by 5 bases and J by 2 bases, with 22 bases between the two germline ends. The CDR3 bases are TGTGCCAGCAGCCCTCTCTACGTAGGTAGGGAACCCTACGAGCAGTACTTC. Translated, it gives CASSPLYVGREPYEQYF.

This clonotype was observed a handful of times. The chain has TRBV19 and TRBJ2-7, with D perhaps matching TRBD2 (5 bases). Looked up from germline, CDR1 is LNHDA and CDR2 is SQIVND (reference sequence). Trimming took off 3 bases at V and 2 bases at J, with 14 bases between the two ends. CDR3 length equals 15 residues. The DNA for the CDR3 is TGTGCCAGTAGTATGTGGTCGGGGAATCCCTACGAGCAGTACTTC. It encodes CASSMWSGNPYEQYF.

The chain's CDR3 is CATSRVPPSLNYEQYF. Here the CDR3 DNA reads TGTGCCACCAGCAGAGTCCCCCCCAGTTTAAACTACGAGCAGTACTTC. The chain combines TRBV15 with TRBJ2-7; D remains ambiguous. Per the germline V gene, CDR1 is LNHNV and CDR2 is YYDKDF (reference sequence). V was shortened by 1 base and J by 3 bases, with 16 bases between the two germline ends. The CDR3 runs 16 residues. Full variable domain (remainder filled in from reference TRBV15 and TRBJ2-7): DAMVIQNPRYQVTQFGKPVTLSCSQTLNHNVMYWYQQKSSQAPKLLFHYYDKDFNNEADTPDNFQSRRPNTSFCFLDIRSPGLGDTAMYLCATSRVPPSLNYEQYFGPGTRLTVT.

The chain combines TRBV5-4 with TRBJ2-1; D perhaps matches TRBD1 (5 bases). Trimming removed 1 base from V and 7 bases from J, with 9 bases in between. This CDR3 contains 13 residues. Germline CDR1 and CDR2: SGHNT and YYREEE (reference sequence). DNA for the CDR3: TGTGCCAGCAGCTTGCCGGACAAAAATGAGCAGTTCTTC. Amino acid sequence: CASSLPDKNEQFF.

This clonotype has only a few counts. This chain uses TRBV12-3 or TRBV12-4 with TRBJ2-3, with 7 bases fitting TRBD1. This CDR3 is built from 13 residues. The trim removed 5 bases at V and 1 base at J, leaving 0 bases unmatched. The CDR3 coding sequence is TGTGCCAGCAGTGGGACAGGCACAGATACGCAGTATTTT. Translated: CASSGTGTDTQYF.

This rearrangement joins TRBV20-1 to TRBJ2-1, with a tentative D call TRBD2 (6 bases). Germline assignment: CDR1 DFQATT and CDR2 SNEGSKA (reference sequence). Trimming left V 6 bases short and J 9 bases short, with 24 bases between. The CDR3 has 15 residues. CDR3 in amino acids: CSALVGTGGYSEQFF. The CDR3 DNA reads TGCAGTGCCCTTGTAGGGACTGGGGGTTATAGTGAGCAGTTCTTC.

This sequence joins TRBV9 and TRBJ2-7; D ambiguous. The CDR3 sequence is 10 residues long. In germline, CDR1 is SGDLS, CDR2 YYNGEE. V dropped 7 bases and J dropped 5 bases, with 7 bases sitting between them. Here the CDR3 DNA reads TGTGCCAGCCAGAAAAACGAGCAGTACTTC. Translating it yields CASQKNEQYF.

The CDR3 here is CASSLARQSYGYTF. The CDR3 DNA is TGCGCCAGCAGCTTGGCGCGGCAGTCATATGGCTACACCTTC. V usage is TRBV5-1 and J usage is TRBJ1-2; D gene unclear. The V and J ends lost 0 bases and 5 bases respectively, with 11 bases between them. The CDR3 has 14 residues. Germline V gene data show CDR1 as SGHRS and CDR2 as YFSETQ.

This clonotype was observed a handful of times. The J gene is TRBJ2-1, the V gene TRBV19; maybe TRBD2 (5 bases). V lost 3 bases to trimming and J lost 8 bases, with 11 bases between them. The CDR3 runs to 13 residues. Per the germline V gene, CDR1 is LNHDA and CDR2 is SQIVND (reference sequence). The CDR3 DNA is TGTGCCAGTAGTATGGTCAGCGGCGATGAGCAGTTCTTC. Its protein product is CASSMVSGDEQFF. The variable domain in full, completed from reference TRBV19 and TRBJ2-1, reads DGGITQSPKYLFRKEGQNVTLSCEQNLNHDAMYWYRQDPGQGLRLIYYSQIVNDFQKGDIAEGYSVSREKKESFPLTVTSAQKNPTAFYLCASSMVSGDEQFFGPGTRLTVL.

This clonotype has a count of ten or more. This sequence joins TRBV7-9 and TRBJ2-1; perhaps TRBD2 as D (5 bases). Germline CDR1 and CDR2: SEHNR and FQNEAQ (reference sequence). V gave up 5 bases and J gave up 0 bases, with 14 bases separating them. The CDR3 extends over 16 amino acids. CDR3 sequence reads: CASSASRGSSYNEQFF. The CDR3 DNA is TGTGCCAGCAGCGCCAGCCGTGGGAGCTCCTACAATGAGCAGTTCTTC.

This rearrangement joins TRBV5-5 to TRBJ2-1, with D possibly being TRBD1 or TRBD2 (6 bases each). Trimming stripped 4 bases from V and 0 bases from J, with 20 bases between. This CDR3 is built from 18 residues. Germline CDR1 reads SGHKS; CDR2 reads YYEKEE (reference sequence). CDR3 nucleotides: TGTGCCAGCAGCGTGAGATTTCAGGGGACTCACTCCTACAATGAGCAGTTCTTC. Translated: CASSVRFQGTHSYNEQFF.